Presented here are 26 T cell receptor beta chains from one specimen sequenced in a study of PD-L1 blockade in urothelial cancer. Only in-frame clones appear in the TCRdb table, and some are missing; sequencing was by immunoSEQ multiplex PCR. The sample holds fewer than 80,000 clones, 81% seen once. Time point in this sample: pretreatment peripheral blood. Source: PBMCs, taken around atezolizumab (anti-PD-L1) treatment. The receptors here all came from an older man with urothelial cancer.

This clone came up once. V gene TRBV5-1 combines with J gene TRBJ2-7, with 11 positions matching TRBD1. V trimming: 3 bases; J trimming: 5 bases; junction bases outside the gene matches: 4. Looked up from germline, CDR1 is SGHRS and CDR2 is YFSETQ. This CDR3 region has 14 residues. The CDR3 region is CASSWGTGGDEQYF. DNA of the CDR3: TGCGCCAGCAGCTGGGGGACAGGGGGGGACGAGCAGTACTTC.

The rearrangement joins TRBV10-1 to TRBJ2-3, with 10 bases matching TRBD2. The germline V gene has CDR1 WNHNN and CDR2 SYGVQD (reference sequence). V was clipped by 6 bases and J by 4 bases; unmatched bases: 4. CDR3 length equals 14 residues. DNA of the CDR3: TGCGCCAGCAGGGCTAGCGGGAGCCCAGATACGCAGTATTTT. It translates to CASRASGSPDTQYF.

The rearrangement joins TRBV5-1 to TRBJ2-1, with 8 positions matching TRBD2. Trimming removed 4 bases from V and 8 bases from J; junction bases left unmatched: 8. The germline CDR1 and CDR2 sequences are SGHRS and YFSETQ. The CDR3 extends over 14 amino acids. The chain's CDR3 is CASSTLAAYDEQFF. The CDR3 DNA sequence: TGCGCCAGCAGCACACTAGCGGCTTACGATGAGCAGTTCTTC.

V usage is TRBV5-1 and J usage is TRBJ2-2; 10 bases agree with TRBD2. Germline lookup yields CDR1 SGHRS and CDR2 YFSETQ. This CDR3 region has 15 residues. J was trimmed by 4 bases and V by 4 bases; bases with no gene match: 4. The CDR3 is CASSPPSGSTGELFF. In DNA, the CDR3 is TGCGCCAGCAGCCCTCCTAGCGGGAGCACCGGGGAGCTGTTTTTT.

The chain joins TRBV29-1 to TRBJ2-3, with 9 bases lining up with TRBD2. Germline CDR1 SQVTM, CDR2 ANQGSEA. The junction had 8 bases not matched to a gene; V was cut back by 2 bases and J by 8 bases. This CDR3 is built from 14 residues. This chain's CDR3 is CSVERGAGGGTQYF. In DNA form, the CDR3 reads TGCAGCGTTGAAAGGGGGGCGGGAGGGGGTACGCAGTATTTT.

The chain's CDR3 is CASSVGPKSEQYF. CDR3 nucleotide sequence: TGTGCCAGCAGCGTAGGTCCCAAGAGCGAGCAGTACTTC. V gene TRBV9 combines with J gene TRBJ2-7; D uncertain. This CDR3 region has 13 residues. V lost 0 bases and J lost 6, with 10 bases in between. Germline CDR1 is SGDLS and CDR2 is YYNGEE.

The V call is TRBV19, the J call TRBJ1-4; a possible D gene is TRBD1 (6 bases). CDR1 and CDR2 from the germline V gene are LNHDA and SQIVND (reference sequence). V was shortened by 2 bases and J by 8 bases, with 9 bases between the two germline ends. The CDR3 consists of 13 residues. CDR3 in amino acids: CASSIYRDEKLFF. Written as DNA, the CDR3 is TGTGCCAGTAGTATATACAGGGACGAAAAACTGTTTTTT.

This clone was recorded at least ten times. The V call is TRBV5-6, the J call TRBJ2-1, with D possibly TRBD2 on 5 matching bases. The germline CDR1 and CDR2 sequences are SGHDT and YYEEEE. The CDR3 has 16 residues. Trimming removed 4 bases at V and 7 bases at J, with 21 bases between. The CDR3 sequence is CASSELGGRRWNEQFF. In DNA, the CDR3 is TGTGCCAGCAGCGAGCTAGGTGGGAGAAGATGGAATGAGCAGTTCTTC.

J is TRBJ2-7 and V is TRBV15; 7 bases align to TRBD2. V trimming: 4 bases; J trimming: 2 bases; junction bases outside the gene matches: 5. The CDR3 has 14 residues. CDR1 and CDR2 from the germline V gene are LNHNV and YYDKDF (reference sequence). The CDR3: CATSIPRGAYEQYF. The CDR3 bases are TGTGCCACCAGCATTCCACGGGGGGCCTACGAGCAGTACTTC.

This clone was detected a few times. The rearrangement uses TRBV28 and TRBJ2-1, with 7 bases lining up with TRBD2. V lost 8 bases, J lost 5 bases, and 9 bases stayed unmatched. This CDR3 is 14 amino acids long. Germline CDR1 and CDR2: MDHEN and SYDVKM. CDR3 in DNA: TGTGCCAGCCGGGCGGCGGGAGCCCACAATGAGCAGTTCTTC. Translation gives CASRAAGAHNEQFF.

Here the CDR3 DNA reads TGTGCCAGCTCTAGAGGGACTAGCGGCCTGAGTGAGCAGTTCTTC. This codes for CASSRGTSGLSEQFF. This rearrangement joins TRBV18 to TRBJ2-1, with 11 bases aligning to TRBD2. V lost 6 bases, J lost 9 bases, and 10 bases stayed unmatched. CDR1 KGHSH and CDR2 LQKENI come from the germline V gene. The CDR3 consists of 15 residues.

The rearrangement links TRBV2 to TRBJ2-7, with D perhaps TRBD2 (6 bases). Trimming shortened V by 4 bases and J by 5 bases, and 9 bases separated the two germline ends. CDR3 length: 12 amino acids. Germline CDR1 is SNHLY and CDR2 is FYNNEI. CDR3 sequence reads: CASSVGGNEQYF. The DNA for the CDR3 is TGTGCCAGCAGTGTTGGCGGGAACGAGCAGTACTTC.

This chain links TRBV4-1 with TRBJ2-2; D is unclear. The germline gives CDR1 MGHRA, CDR2 YSYEKL. V lost 3 bases and J lost 1, with 18 bases in between. The CDR3 is made up of 18 amino acids. CDR3 DNA: TGCGCCAGCAGCCACTTTTTGCGGCGAACAAGGAACACCGGGGAGCTGTTTTTT. This codes for CASSHFLRRTRNTGELFF.

The chain is built from TRBV19 and TRBJ2-5, with 7 bases matching TRBD1. Germline V gene data show CDR1 as LNHDA and CDR2 as SQIVND (reference sequence). The CDR3 sequence is 17 residues long. V trimming: 2 bases; J trimming: 5 bases; junction bases outside the gene matches: 14. CDR3 bases: TGTGCCAGTAGTATACGAAGAAGGACAGGTCGTTCGGAGACCCAGTACTTC. Translation: CASSIRRRTGRSETQYF.

J is TRBJ2-3 and V is TRBV28; TRBD2 agrees at 11 bases. This CDR3 is built from 13 residues. Germline loops: CDR1 MDHEN, CDR2 SYDVKM. Trimming cost V 4 bases and J 11 bases; bases outside gene matches: 5. The CDR3 loop is CASSSRLAGKQYF. DNA of the CDR3: TGTGCCAGCAGTTCGAGACTAGCGGGAAAGCAGTATTTT.

The chain has TRBV25-1 and TRBJ1-4; 10 nucleotides match TRBD1. Germline-derived CDR1 and CDR2 are MGHDK and SYGVNS. The CDR3 totals 14 residues. V gave up 6 bases and J gave up 4 bases; unmatched junction bases: 2. In nucleotides, the CDR3 is TGTGCCAGCAGGGGACAGGGGAATAATGAAAAACTGTTTTTT. Encoded protein: CASRGQGNNEKLFF.

This chain links TRBV30 with TRBJ1-2; no reliable D call. The CDR3 length is 13 residues. The germline V gene encodes CDR1 GTSNPN and CDR2 SVGIG (reference sequence). V dropped 3 bases and J dropped 8 bases, with 16 bases sitting between them. CDR3 DNA: TGTGCCTGGAGATCTGAGGGCGGCGGAGGCTACACCTTC. Translated: CAWRSEGGGGYTF.

The chain employs TRBV1 and TRBJ2-6; the D call of TRBD2 is as the table states it, not checked on the DNA. TRBV1 is termed a pseudogene. The CDR3 runs to 19 residues. CDR3 amino acids: CTSSQDWLRELSGANVLTF. The CDR3, as DNA: TGCACCAGCAGCCAAGATTGGTTGCGGGAGCTCTCTGGGGCCAACGTCCTGACTTTC.

This rearrangement joins TRBV19 to TRBJ2-2, with TRBD2 as a possible D gene (6 bases). Trimming stripped 5 bases from V and 7 bases from J, with 11 bases between. Germline loops: CDR1 LNHDA, CDR2 SQIVND (reference sequence). The CDR3 loop spans 13 amino acids. CDR3 in amino acids: CASSFWGDGELFF. The CDR3 region has the DNA TGTGCCAGTAGTTTCTGGGGGGACGGGGAGCTGTTTTTT.

This sequence joins TRBV27 and TRBJ1-4, with D uncertain. The CDR3 extends over 12 amino acids. V was pared by 6 bases and J by 11 bases, with 13 bases between. Germline V gives CDR1 MNHEY, CDR2 SMNVEV (reference sequence). CDR3 in DNA: TGTGCCAGCAGCCCGGGAGCGGGGAAACTGTTTTTT. This codes for CASSPGAGKLFF.

The CDR3 here is CASSESLLAYTGELFF. The CDR3, as DNA: TGCGCCAGCAGTGAGTCACTACTAGCGTACACCGGGGAGCTGTTTTTT. The V call is TRBV10-2, the J call TRBJ2-2; 7 bases align to TRBD2. With V trimmed by 0 bases and J by 3 bases, 4 bases remained unmatched. Germline V CDR1 and CDR2: WSHSY, SAAADI. CDR3 length: 16 residues.

This clone was counted once. This chain links TRBV5-1 with TRBJ1-2; 7 bases line up with TRBD1. V trimming: 0 bases; J trimming: 10 bases; junction bases outside the gene matches: 3. The germline gives CDR1 SGHRS, CDR2 YFSETQ. The CDR3 covers 12 residues. CDR3 bases: TGCGCCAGCAGCTTGGAGCAGGGGGTCTACACCTTC. Its protein product is CASSLEQGVYTF.

This clone was detected only a few times. This chain joins TRBV6-5 and TRBJ1-3; a possible D gene is TRBD1 (6 bases). This CDR3 contains 15 residues. V was trimmed by 5 bases and J by 2 bases, leaving 13 bases between them. CDR1 is MNHEY and CDR2 is SVGAGI in the germline V gene. CDR3 nucleotides: TGTGCCAGCAGTCGCAGGGGTCAACCTGGAAACACCATATATTTT. This codes for CASSRRGQPGNTIYF.

V is TRBV5-1 and J is TRBJ2-7, with a weak D call TRBD1 (6 bases). V was clipped by 0 bases and J by 0 bases, with 13 bases between them. The CDR3 is 16 residues long. Germline CDR1 and CDR2: SGHRS and YFSETQ. CDR3 amino acids: CASSLDSGAFSYEQYF. The CDR3 region has the DNA TGCGCCAGCAGCTTGGATTCAGGGGCCTTCTCCTACGAGCAGTACTTC. Looking up the rest from reference TRBV5-1 and TRBJ2-7 gives the full variable domain: KAGVTQTPRYLIKTRGQQVTLSCSPISGHRSVSWYQQTPGQGLQFLFEYFSETQRNKGNFPGRFSGRQFSNSRSEMNVSTLELGDSALYLCASSLDSGAFSYEQYFGPGTRLTVT.

The chain combines TRBV2 with TRBJ2-1, with D possibly TRBD1 on 6 matching bases. The CDR3 is 14 residues long. V shed 2 bases and J shed 6 bases, with 11 bases lying between them. Germline CDR1 is SNHLY and CDR2 is FYNNEI. This CDR3 is CASSERQGSNEQFF. The CDR3 bases are TGTGCCAGCAGTGAAAGGCAGGGGAGCAATGAGCAGTTCTTC.

The gene calls are TRBV5-1 and TRBJ1-1; a possible D gene is TRBD1 (6 bases). Deletions cut 0 bases from V and 1 base from J, with 28 bases between. This CDR3 contains 21 residues. Germline CDR1 SGHRS, CDR2 YFSETQ. The CDR3 region is CASSLAPQGPLRVGGNTEAFF. The DNA of the CDR3 is TGCGCCAGCAGCTTGGCCCCCCAGGGGCCTCTGCGGGTCGGAGGGAACACTGAAGCTTTCTTT.